The 16 T cell receptor beta chains in this list originate from one sample, sequenced in a study of blood T cell repertoires in COVID-19. Some clones are missing from TCRdb's copy, which holds only in-frame ones; the method was immunoSEQ multiplex PCR. The table lists 300,000 to 400,000 clones, roughly 91% of them singletons. The sample comprised PBMCs or T cells enriched from blood (not recorded which). The receptors stem from a woman aged 18-29 years who had recovered from COVID-19.

The chain couples TRBV6-5 to TRBJ2-1; a weak D match, TRBD2 (6 bases). The CDR3 has 15 amino acids. The germline V and J ends were trimmed by 2 bases and 5 bases, with 13 bases remaining between them. Germline values: CDR1 MNHEY, CDR2 SVGAGI. The DNA of the CDR3 is TGTGCCAGCAGTTACCGGAACTGGAGGGACAATGAGCAGTTCTTC. Translating gives CASSYRNWRDNEQFF.

The chain uses TRBV3-1 (or the pseudogene TRBV3-2) and TRBJ1-1, with TRBD1 identical over 8 bases. This CDR3 has 16 residues. With 4 bases clipped from V and 5 bases from J, the junction kept 12 bases outside the gene matches. Germline assignment: CDR1 LGHDT and CDR2 YNNKEL (reference sequence). The CDR3 here is CASSPRGGQGATEAFF. CDR3 DNA sequence: TGTGCCAGCAGCCCCAGGGGGGGGCAGGGGGCGACTGAAGCTTTCTTT.

The gene calls are TRBV4-1 and TRBJ1-1, with TRBD1 identical over 8 bases. With 3 bases clipped from V and 4 bases from J, the junction kept 7 bases outside the gene matches. CDR1 is MGHRA and CDR2 is YSYEKL in the germline V gene. The CDR3 is made up of 15 amino acids. As DNA, the CDR3 is TGCGCCAGCAGCCACCCAGGGGGCTTGGCCACTGAAGCTTTCTTT. Residues: CASSHPGGLATEAFF.

The chain carries TRBV12-5 and TRBJ2-3; 9 bases align to TRBD2. J lost 2 bases, V lost 2 bases, and 5 bases had no gene match. CDR1 and CDR2 (germline): LGHNT, FRNRAP. The CDR3 spans 16 residues. CDR3: CASGLRLAGSTDTQYF. The CDR3 DNA sequence: TGTGCTAGTGGTTTGAGGCTAGCGGGGTCCACAGATACGCAGTATTTT.

The rearrangement joins TRBV30 to TRBJ1-1; no firm D call. V gave up 5 bases and J gave up 3 bases, with 10 bases separating them. The CDR3 runs 12 residues. CDR1 and CDR2 (germline): GTSNPN, SVGIG (reference sequence). Here the CDR3 reads CAWCWTDTEAFF. CDR3 bases: TGTGCCTGGTGTTGGACTGACACTGAAGCTTTCTTT.

This chain links TRBV6-5 with TRBJ1-1; no clear D gene. V lost 0 bases and J lost 11, with 13 bases in between. Germline V gene data show CDR1 as MNHEY and CDR2 as SVGAGI. The CDR3 runs to 13 residues. The CDR3 DNA reads as TGTGCCAGCAGTTACTCGGGTCAGGTCTATGCTTTCTTT. Translation gives CASSYSGQVYAFF.

CDR3: CASSQSGSYRANEKLFF. The DNA of the CDR3 is TGTGCCAGCAGCCAATCAGGTTCCTACAGGGCTAATGAAAAACTGTTTTTT. This chain uses TRBV16 with TRBJ1-4, with a possible D match to TRBD1 (6 bases). The CDR3 is made up of 17 amino acids. The V gene's germline CDR1 is KGHSY and CDR2 FQNENV. Deletions cut 0 bases from V and 3 bases from J, with 14 bases between.

This chain links TRBV5-1 with TRBJ2-2, with D possibly TRBD2 on 5 matching bases. The ends were cut back, 0 bases at V and 3 bases at J, with 9 bases in the middle. This CDR3 spans 15 amino acids. Germline lookup yields CDR1 SGHRS and CDR2 YFSETQ. The CDR3 coding sequence is TGCGCCAGCAGCTTGGTACTAGAGGACACCGGGGAGCTGTTTTTT. Translating it yields CASSLVLEDTGELFF.

This chain joins TRBV9 and TRBJ2-7; the D gene is possibly TRBD2 (6 bases). V lost 0 bases and J 3 bases, leaving 13 bases between the germline ends. This CDR3 comprises 15 residues. Germline V gene sequence: CDR1 SGDLS, CDR2 YYNGEE. The DNA of the CDR3 is TGTGCCAGCAGCGTAGCGGTCGGGGGAGTCTACGAGCAGTACTTC. It encodes CASSVAVGGVYEQYF. The entire variable domain, with the rest obtained from reference TRBV9 and TRBJ2-7, is as follows: DSGVTQTPKHLITATGQRVTLRCSPRSGDLSVYWYQQSLDQGLQFLIQYYNGEERAKGNILERFSAQQFPDLHSELNLSSLELGDSALYFCASSVAVGGVYEQYFGPGTRLTVT.

This clone has a handful of counts. The V gene is TRBV15, the J gene TRBJ2-1, with a tentative D call TRBD2 (6 bases). V was cut by 1 base and J by 3 bases, with 13 bases left in between. Per the germline V gene, CDR1 is LNHNV and CDR2 is YYDKDF (reference sequence). The CDR3 is 16 residues long. This CDR3 is CATSRGGGGYYNEQFF. The CDR3 region has the DNA TGTGCCACCAGCAGAGGTGGGGGAGGTTACTACAATGAGCAGTTCTTC.

CDR3 sequence: CASSLFREGTGELFF. The CDR3 coding sequence is TGCGCCAGCAGCTTGTTCAGGGAAGGCACCGGGGAGCTGTTTTTT. The genes are TRBV5-1 and TRBJ2-2; possible D gene TRBD1, 5 bases. CDR1 is SGHRS, CDR2 YFSETQ, per germline. The V end lost 1 base, the J end lost 4 bases, and 11 bases lay between the germline ends. This CDR3 has 15 amino acids.

The chain links TRBV10-3 to TRBJ2-7; TRBD1 aligns across 8 bases. The germline V gene has CDR1 ENHRY and CDR2 SYGVKD. Trimming at V came to 5 bases and at J to 2 bases, leaving 2 bases not matched to a gene. CDR3 size: 13 residues. CDR3 nucleotide sequence: TGTGCCATCAGTTCGGGACAGGCCTACGAGCAGTACTTC. It translates to CAISSGQAYEQYF.

The chain has TRBV11-3 and TRBJ2-7, with 12 positions matching TRBD1. Trimming at V came to 4 bases and at J to 8 bases, leaving 6 bases not matched to a gene. Germline assignment: CDR1 SGHNT and CDR2 YENEEA. The CDR3 length is 14 residues. The DNA for the CDR3 is TGTGCCAGCAGCTCCCCGGGACAGGGGGCAAAGCAGTACTTC. Protein product: CASSSPGQGAKQYF.

The chain couples TRBV5-1 to TRBJ1-2, with D possibly TRBD1 on 5 matching bases. Per germline, CDR1 SGHRS and CDR2 YFSETQ. The CDR3 totals 14 residues. The V end was cut by 0 bases, the J end by 4 bases, with 10 bases between. CDR3 in amino acids: CASSLAGGSYGYTF. The CDR3 DNA follows: TGCGCCAGCAGCTTGGCGGGGGGGAGCTATGGCTACACCTTC. Based on the CDR3 plus reference TRBV5-1 and TRBJ1-2, the full variable domain is KAGVTQTPRYLIKTRGQQVTLSCSPISGHRSVSWYQQTPGQGLQFLFEYFSETQRNKGNFPGRFSGRQFSNSRSEMNVSTLELGDSALYLCASSLAGGSYGYTFGSGTRLTVV.

The chain employs TRBV19 and TRBJ2-7; 13 nucleotides line up with TRBD2. Germline V CDR1 and CDR2: LNHDA, SQIVND (reference sequence). With 7 bases clipped from V and 2 bases from J, the junction kept 2 bases outside the gene matches. There are 14 residues in the CDR3. CDR3 bases: TGTGCCAGTAAGGGGACTAGCGGGGCCTACGAGCAGTACTTC. Protein product: CASKGTSGAYEQYF.

CDR3 amino acids: CASSLVGQGRDEKLFF. Written as DNA, the CDR3 is TGTGCCAGCAGCTTAGTGGGACAGGGAAGGGATGAAAAACTGTTTTTT. V usage is TRBV11-2 and J usage is TRBJ1-4; 9 bases fit TRBD1. Trimming cost V 1 base and J 6 bases; bases outside gene matches: 6. The CDR3 covers 16 residues. Germline V gene data show CDR1 as SGHAT and CDR2 as FQNNGV.